This is a list of T cell receptor beta chains from one sample in a study of type 1 and type 2 diabetes patients. MiXCR, applied by TCRdb to the multiplex PCR reads, yields one record per CDR3 protein. The sample carries about 290,000 distinct CDR3 sequences, approximately 45% recorded once. The material sequenced was peripheral blood mononuclear cells (PBMCs). These receptors all come from a man between 18 and 35 years old with type 2 diabetes. Both conserved end residues are part of each CDR3. The order of the fields is J gene, D gene, clone size, V gene, CDR3 DNA, CDR3 protein. A D gene is named only where the DNA matches it firmly. The size field is filled for only some rows; it gives once, few, many or a size class.

j_gene: TRBJ2-2; d_gene: NA; abundance: many; v_gene: TRBV15; CDR3nt: TGTGCCACCACTTGGGGAAGGGAGCTGTTTTTT; CDR3aa: CATTWGRELFF
j_gene: TRBJ2-1; d_gene: NA; abundance: few; v_gene: TRBV30; CDR3nt: TGTGCCTGGACTGGCGTAAACAGCGCTGGTGAGCAGTTCTTC; CDR3aa: CAWTGVNSAGEQFF
j_gene: TRBJ1-3; d_gene: NA; abundance: NA; v_gene: TRBV5-4; CDR3nt: TGTGCCAGCAGCATCCAGTCCATGGGACTTTCTGGAAACACCATATATTTT; CDR3aa: CASSIQSMGLSGNTIYF
j_gene: TRBJ2-2; d_gene: TRBD1; abundance: NA; v_gene: TRBV6-5; CDR3nt: TGTGCCAGCAGAGTCAGGGAAAGGGGGCAGACCGGGGAGCTGTTTTTT; CDR3aa: CASRVRERGQTGELFF
j_gene: TRBJ2-5; d_gene: NA; abundance: many; v_gene: TRBV10-3; CDR3nt: TGTGCCATCAGTGAGTCGAGCGAGACCCAGTACTTC; CDR3aa: CAISESSETQYF
j_gene: TRBJ2-1; d_gene: NA; abundance: NA; v_gene: TRBV10-1; CDR3nt: TGTGCCAGCAGTTATGGCAGTTCGGGCAATGAGCAGTTCTTC; CDR3aa: CASSYGSSGNEQFF
j_gene: TRBJ1-2; d_gene: NA; abundance: NA; v_gene: TRBV30; CDR3nt: TGTGCCTGGAAGGTCCGGTATGGCTACACCTTC; CDR3aa: CAWKVRYGYTF
j_gene: TRBJ2-5; d_gene: TRBD1; abundance: NA; v_gene: TRBV20-1; CDR3nt: TGCAGTGCTGCCTTTCAGGGACAGGAGACCCAGTACTTC; CDR3aa: CSAAFQGQETQYF
j_gene: TRBJ2-7; d_gene: NA; abundance: many; v_gene: TRBV30; CDR3nt: TGTGCCTGGAGTCCGTGGCGGGTAGGCTCCTACGAGCAGTACTTC; CDR3aa: CAWSPWRVGSYEQYF
j_gene: TRBJ1-1; d_gene: NA; abundance: few; v_gene: TRBV7-8; CDR3nt: TGTGCCAGCAGCTTAGCACAGGACACTGAAGCTTTCTTT; CDR3aa: CASSLAQDTEAFF
j_gene: TRBJ2-1; d_gene: NA; abundance: once; v_gene: TRBV29-1; CDR3nt: TGCAGCGTGAAGCTCCTGGGCGGTTACAATGAGCAGTTCTTC; CDR3aa: CSVKLLGGYNEQFF
j_gene: TRBJ1-2; d_gene: NA; abundance: NA; v_gene: TRBV20-1; CDR3nt: TGCAGTGCTGACACCGGGCCCTATGGCTACACCTTC; CDR3aa: CSADTGPYGYTF
j_gene: TRBJ1-6; d_gene: NA; abundance: NA; v_gene: TRBV2; CDR3nt: TGTGCCAGCAGTATAACACAGGGTGGCTATAATTCACCCCTCCACTTT; CDR3aa: CASSITQGGYNSPLHF
j_gene: TRBJ1-6; d_gene: NA; abundance: few; v_gene: TRBV30; CDR3nt: TGTGCCTGGACCAGGTTCGAGTCCTATAATTCACCCCTCCACTTT; CDR3aa: CAWTRFESYNSPLHF
j_gene: TRBJ1-1; d_gene: NA; abundance: NA; v_gene: TRBV25-1; CDR3nt: TGTGCCACGGGAAGGGGACTTGCGTGCTTTGAAGCCTTGAACACTGAAGCTTTCTTT; CDR3aa: CATGRGLACFEALNTEAFF
j_gene: TRBJ2-7; d_gene: NA; abundance: NA; v_gene: TRBV28; CDR3nt: TGTGCCAGCACGTTGACAGGCTCCTACGAGCAGTACTTC; CDR3aa: CASTLTGSYEQYF
j_gene: TRBJ2-7; d_gene: NA; abundance: NA; v_gene: TRBV20-1; CDR3nt: TGCAGTGCTAGTCTCCATCAGGAAAAGTACTTC; CDR3aa: CSASLHQEKYF
j_gene: TRBJ2-5; d_gene: NA; abundance: NA; v_gene: TRBV7-2; CDR3nt: TGTGCCAGCAGCTTATCCGCGCGCCTACAAGAGACCCAGTACTTC; CDR3aa: CASSLSARLQETQYF
j_gene: TRBJ1-5; d_gene: NA; abundance: NA; v_gene: TRBV6-2/TRBV6-3; CDR3nt: TGTGCCAGCAGGCGCGGGACCGCCTCGAATCAGCCCCAGCATTTT; CDR3aa: CASRRGTASNQPQHF
j_gene: TRBJ2-7; d_gene: NA; abundance: NA; v_gene: TRBV14; CDR3nt: TGTGCCAGCAGCCAAGAAGACCGCGGCTGGGAGCAGTACTTC; CDR3aa: CASSQEDRGWEQYF
j_gene: TRBJ1-2; d_gene: NA; abundance: NA; v_gene: TRBV6-5; CDR3nt: TGTGCCAGCAGTTCGGACGGAGCAGGGGGCTACACCTTC; CDR3aa: CASSSDGAGGYTF
j_gene: TRBJ1-1; d_gene: NA; abundance: few; v_gene: TRBV27; CDR3nt: TGTGCCAGCAGCCCAGGAGTGTACACTGAAGCTTTCTTT; CDR3aa: CASSPGVYTEAFF
j_gene: TRBJ1-1; d_gene: NA; abundance: NA; v_gene: TRBV10-1; CDR3nt: TGCGCCAGCAGTGAGTCTCGGGCGAACACTGAAGCTTTCTTT; CDR3aa: CASSESRANTEAFF
j_gene: TRBJ1-6; d_gene: NA; abundance: few; v_gene: TRBV2; CDR3nt: TGTGCCAGCAGAACAGACGGGGACTATTCACCCCTCCACTTT; CDR3aa: CASRTDGDYSPLHF
j_gene: TRBJ2-7; d_gene: TRBD2; abundance: NA; v_gene: TRBV30; CDR3nt: TGTGCCTGGAGTAGGCTAGGCGGGAGAGCCTACTACGAGCAGTACTTC; CDR3aa: CAWSRLGGRAYYEQYF
j_gene: TRBJ2-7; d_gene: TRBD2; abundance: many; v_gene: TRBV2; CDR3nt: TGTGCCAGCCAGGGACTAGCGGGCTACGAGCAGTACTTC; CDR3aa: CASQGLAGYEQYF
j_gene: TRBJ2-1; d_gene: NA; abundance: few; v_gene: TRBV29-1; CDR3nt: TGCAGCGTTGACCTAGGCGGCGAGCAGTTCTTC; CDR3aa: CSVDLGGEQFF
j_gene: TRBJ2-7; d_gene: NA; abundance: few; v_gene: TRBV29-1; CDR3nt: TGCAGCGTTAGGGGCGACATATCCTACGAGCAGTACTTC; CDR3aa: CSVRGDISYEQYF
j_gene: TRBJ1-2; d_gene: NA; abundance: NA; v_gene: TRBV15; CDR3nt: TGTGCCACCAGCAGAGGACCCGTATATGGCTACACCTTC; CDR3aa: CATSRGPVYGYTF